Below are 20 T cell receptor beta chains sequenced from a single sample in a study of T cell responses to AZD1222 COVID-19 vaccine. Produced via immunoSEQ multiplex PCR; TCRdb's table is partial and in-frame only. The top ten clones hold 5% of a sample with roughly 80,000 clones, around 90% of them seen once. The sequenced sample was peripheral blood, obtained on day 0 of MenACWY control vaccination. The receptors originated from an adult in good health.

This chain connects TRBV18 to TRBJ2-5; a possible D gene is TRBD2 (6 bases). Per the germline V gene, CDR1 is KGHSH and CDR2 is LQKENI. With 2 bases removed from V and 2 bases from J, the gap between germline ends came to 12 bases. The CDR3 runs 15 residues. The CDR3 here is CASSPGLARQETQYF. The DNA of the CDR3 is TGTGCCAGCTCACCAGGGCTAGCGCGTCAAGAGACCCAGTACTTC.

V and J are TRBV7-2 and TRBJ2-3; 7 bases match TRBD1. J was trimmed by 4 bases and V by 0 bases; bases with no gene match: 7. CDR1 and CDR2 (germline): SGHTA, FQGNSA. The CDR3 runs to 16 residues. The CDR3 region is CASSLAGRGSADTQYF. Written as DNA, the CDR3 is TGTGCCAGCAGCTTAGCGGGCAGGGGGTCCGCAGATACGCAGTATTTT.

The chain has TRBV7-2 and TRBJ1-4; 7 nucleotides line up with TRBD1. V gave up 1 base and J gave up 6 bases; unmatched junction bases: 5. From germline, CDR1 is SGHTA and CDR2 FQGNSA. The CDR3 is 15 amino acids. The CDR3 DNA is TGTGCCAGCAGCTTAGTGGCAGGGGGGTATGAAAAACTGTTTTTT. This codes for CASSLVAGGYEKLFF.

The chain is built from TRBV30 and TRBJ2-3; 9 nucleotides agree with TRBD1. The CDR3 is 14 amino acids. Germline loops: CDR1 GTSNPN, CDR2 SVGIG (reference sequence). V lost 5 bases to trimming and J lost 7 bases; unmatched junction nucleotides: 10. CDR3 region: CAWEIQGAGNTQYF. CDR3 DNA: TGTGCCTGGGAAATACAGGGGGCAGGAAATACGCAGTATTTT. The entire variable domain, with the rest obtained from reference TRBV30 and TRBJ2-3, is as follows: SQTIHQWPATLVQPVGSPLSLECTVEGTSNPNLYWYRQAAGRGLQLLFYSVGIGQISSEVPQNLSASRPQDRQFILSSKKLLLSDSGFYLCAWEIQGAGNTQYFGPGTRLTVL.

The chain joins TRBV5-4 to TRBJ2-3, with D uncertain. The germline V gene has CDR1 SGHNT and CDR2 YYREEE (reference sequence). The ends were cut back, 0 bases at V and 1 base at J, with 9 bases in the middle. CDR3 length: 15 residues. This CDR3 reads CASSLGTFRTDTQYF. CDR3 bases: TGTGCCAGCAGCTTGGGGACCTTCCGCACAGATACGCAGTATTTT.

V is TRBV7-2 and J is TRBJ2-2; D may be TRBD1 (5 bases). This CDR3 spans 13 amino acids. Germline CDR1 reads SGHTA; CDR2 reads FQGNSA. Trimming stripped 7 bases from V and 5 bases from J, with 11 bases between. The CDR3 is CASTGQDTGELFF. The CDR3 DNA is TGTGCCAGCACCGGACAAGATACCGGGGAGCTGTTTTTT.

This rearrangement joins TRBV19 to TRBJ2-2; 9 bases are shared with TRBD1. This CDR3 comprises 17 residues. V lost 1 base to trimming and J lost 1 base; unmatched junction nucleotides: 4. Germline loops: CDR1 LNHDA, CDR2 SQIVND (reference sequence). Here the CDR3 DNA reads TGTGCCAGTAGTATAGGCCAGGGACAGGGGAACACCGGGGAGCTGTTTTTT. Its protein product is CASSIGQGQGNTGELFF.

The genes are TRBV19 and TRBJ1-4, with 7 bases matching TRBD1. Trimming removed 6 bases from V and 0 bases from J; junction bases left unmatched: 7. This CDR3 has 16 residues. Germline CDR1 and CDR2: LNHDA and SQIVND (reference sequence). The CDR3 coding sequence is TGTGCCAGTAGGGACAGGCATCCTGCAACTAATGAAAAACTGTTTTTT. This encodes CASRDRHPATNEKLFF.

The V call is TRBV18, the J call TRBJ2-7; possibly TRBD2 for D (5 bases). Germline V lookup: CDR1 KGHSH, CDR2 LQKENI. This CDR3 comprises 12 residues. V was trimmed by 6 bases and J by 1 base, leaving 7 bases between them. The chain's CDR3 is CASSGGSYEQYF. DNA for the CDR3: TGTGCCAGCTCGGGCGGGTCCTACGAGCAGTACTTC.

The chain couples TRBV6-2 or TRBV6-3 to TRBJ2-3, with D possibly TRBD2 on 6 matching bases. Germline V gene lookup returns CDR1 MNHEY and CDR2 SVGEGT. The CDR3 extends over 17 amino acids. V lost 0 bases and J lost 4, with 17 bases in between. CDR3 sequence (DNA): TGTGCCAGCAGTTACTCGATTCCGGGGGAAGGGTCAGATACGCAGTATTTT. This translates into CASSYSIPGEGSDTQYF.

The chain joins TRBV3-1 (or the pseudogene TRBV3-2) to TRBJ2-3; 12 nucleotides line up with TRBD2. The V gene's germline CDR1 is LGHDT and CDR2 YNNKEL (reference sequence). CDR3 size: 16 residues. Germline trimming cut 4 bases from V and 0 bases from J; bases unmatched to any gene: 2. The CDR3 sequence: CASSLLAGGSTDTQYF. DNA for the CDR3: TGTGCCAGCAGCCTTCTAGCGGGGGGGAGCACAGATACGCAGTATTTT.

The chain recombines TRBV5-1 with TRBJ1-5; tentatively, D is TRBD1 (6 bases). V dropped 0 bases and J dropped 6 bases, with 7 bases sitting between them. The CDR3 length is 13 residues. CDR1 is SGHRS and CDR2 is YFSETQ in the germline V gene. The CDR3 region is CASSLEGGQPQHF. CDR3 nucleotide sequence: TGCGCCAGCAGCTTGGAAGGGGGTCAGCCCCAGCATTTT. Variable domain in full (rest from reference TRBV5-1 and TRBJ1-5): KAGVTQTPRYLIKTRGQQVTLSCSPISGHRSVSWYQQTPGQGLQFLFEYFSETQRNKGNFPGRFSGRQFSNSRSEMNVSTLELGDSALYLCASSLEGGQPQHFGDGTRLSIL.

This clone was seen just once. The chain combines TRBV4-1 with TRBJ2-7; D possibly uses TRBD1 or TRBD2 (5 bases each). The CDR3 totals 14 residues. Trimming removed 1 base at V and 2 bases at J, with 9 bases between. Germline V lookup: CDR1 MGHRA, CDR2 YSYEKL. CDR3 loop: CASSQGRGAYEQYF. CDR3 sequence (DNA): TGCGCCAGCAGCCAAGGGCGAGGGGCCTACGAGCAGTACTTC.

The chain recombines TRBV18 with TRBJ1-2, with 10 bases fitting TRBD1. V gave up 5 bases and J gave up 4 bases; unmatched junction bases: 1. Germline CDR1 reads KGHSH; CDR2 reads LQKENI. CDR3 length: 13 residues. CDR3 amino acids: CASSGQGGYGYTF. Here the CDR3 DNA reads TGTGCCAGCTCAGGACAGGGGGGCTATGGCTACACCTTC.

The V gene is TRBV4-2, the J gene TRBJ2-7; D is perhaps TRBD1 (5 bases). The V gene's germline CDR1 is LGHNA and CDR2 YNFKEQ. This CDR3 has 14 amino acids. Trimming took 0 bases from V and 5 from J, leaving 11 bases between them. CDR3 protein: CASSQEEQDHEQYF. As DNA, the CDR3 is TGTGCCAGCAGCCAAGAGGAACAGGACCACGAGCAGTACTTC.

The rearrangement links TRBV10-3 to TRBJ2-3; TRBD1 matches at 8 bases. V trimming: 6 bases; J trimming: 1 base; junction bases outside the gene matches: 9. CDR3 length equals 16 residues. Germline loops: CDR1 ENHRY, CDR2 SYGVKD. The CDR3 sequence: CAIRSDRGEGTDTQYF. The CDR3, as DNA: TGTGCCATCAGGTCCGACAGGGGAGAGGGCACAGATACGCAGTATTTT.

This clone was seen more than once but under ten times. The chain joins TRBV13 to TRBJ2-3; tentative D call: TRBD1 (5 bases). Looked up from germline, CDR1 is PRHDT and CDR2 is FYEKMQ (reference sequence). This CDR3 spans 15 amino acids. The germline V and J ends were trimmed by 5 bases and 2 bases, with 14 bases remaining between them. The CDR3 reads CASSETEVTTDTQYF. CDR3 nucleotide sequence: TGTGCCAGCAGCGAGACAGAGGTTACCACAGATACGCAGTATTTT.

The chain couples TRBV5-1 to TRBJ1-4; 10 bases align to TRBD1. Germline values: CDR1 SGHRS, CDR2 YFSETQ. This CDR3 is built from 15 residues. Trimming cost V 3 bases and J 7 bases; bases outside gene matches: 6. The CDR3 sequence: CASSWGTGEGEKLFF. The CDR3 DNA reads as TGCGCCAGCAGCTGGGGGACAGGGGAAGGTGAAAAACTGTTTTTT.

The rearrangement links TRBV7-9 to TRBJ2-1; D not certain. This CDR3 contains 15 residues. V was trimmed by 2 bases and J by 0 bases, leaving 8 bases between them. In germline, CDR1 is SEHNR, CDR2 FQNEAQ (reference sequence). The CDR3: CASSLLRSSYNEQFF. CDR3 nucleotide sequence: TGTGCCAGCAGCTTACTCAGGAGCTCCTACAATGAGCAGTTCTTC. Filled out from reference TRBV7-9 and TRBJ2-1, the complete variable domain reads DTGVSQNPRHKITKRGQNVTFRCDPISEHNRLYWYRQTLGQGPEFLTYFQNEAQLEKSRLLSDRFSAERPKGSFSTLEIQRTEQGDSAMYLCASSLLRSSYNEQFFGPGTRLTVL.

The chain is built from TRBV5-1 and TRBJ2-1; possible D gene TRBD2, 5 bases. This CDR3 contains 12 residues. Germline V gene data show CDR1 as SGHRS and CDR2 as YFSETQ. V was shortened by 0 bases and J by 7 bases, with 5 bases between the two germline ends. The CDR3 bases are TGCGCCAGCAGCTTGGGAGGGAATGAGCAGTTCTTC. Its translation is CASSLGGNEQFF. The entire variable domain, with the rest obtained from reference TRBV5-1 and TRBJ2-1, is as follows: KAGVTQTPRYLIKTRGQQVTLSCSPISGHRSVSWYQQTPGQGLQFLFEYFSETQRNKGNFPGRFSGRQFSNSRSEMNVSTLELGDSALYLCASSLGGNEQFFGPGTRLTVL.